Below are 2 T cell receptor beta chains sequenced from a single sample in a study of blood T cell repertoires in COVID-19. TCRdb keeps only in-frame clones here, not all; method: immunoSEQ multiplex PCR. The table has fewer than 90,000 clones, approximately 90% seen once; the top ten hold over 6.5%. Sequenced: peripheral blood. These TCRs come from a woman older than 75 with active COVID-19.

V gene TRBV28 combines with J gene TRBJ2-1; perhaps TRBD2 as D (5 bases). CDR1 MDHEN and CDR2 SYDVKM come from the germline V gene. V was clipped by 5 bases and J by 4 bases, with 12 bases between them. CDR3 length equals 14 residues. The CDR3 sequence is CASSALRAYNEQFF. CDR3 bases: TGTGCCAGCAGTGCCCTGCGGGCGTACAATGAGCAGTTCTTC. Using reference TRBV28 and TRBJ2-1 for the parts outside the CDR3, the full variable domain is DVKVTQSSRYLVKRTGEKVFLECVQDMDHENMFWYRQDPGLGLRLIYFSYDVKMKEKGDIPEGYSVSREKKERFSLILESASTNQTSMYLCASSALRAYNEQFFGPGTRLTVL.

V gene TRBV12-3 or TRBV12-4 combines with J gene TRBJ2-1; a possible D gene is TRBD2 (6 bases). The CDR3 is made up of 12 amino acids. The V gene lost 1 base and the J gene lost 14 bases, with 12 bases spanning the gap. In DNA form, the CDR3 reads TGTGCCAGCAGTTTAGGGTCGGGAGAGGAGTTCTTC. It specifies CASSLGSGEEFF.